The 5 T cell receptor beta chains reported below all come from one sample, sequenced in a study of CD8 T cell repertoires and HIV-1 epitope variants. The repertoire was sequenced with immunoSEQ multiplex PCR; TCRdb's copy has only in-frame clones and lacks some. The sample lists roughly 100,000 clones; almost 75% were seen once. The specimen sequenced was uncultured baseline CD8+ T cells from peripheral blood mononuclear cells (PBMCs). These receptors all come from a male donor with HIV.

CDR3 in amino acids: CAISRQMPNTDTQYF. The CDR3 DNA is TGTGCCATCAGCCGACAGATGCCAAACACAGATACGCAGTATTTT. The chain links TRBV10-3 to TRBJ2-3; TRBD1 might be the D (5 bases). The CDR3 contains 15 residues. Trimming shortened V by 6 bases and J by 2 bases, and 15 bases separated the two germline ends. Germline loops: CDR1 ENHRY, CDR2 SYGVKD.

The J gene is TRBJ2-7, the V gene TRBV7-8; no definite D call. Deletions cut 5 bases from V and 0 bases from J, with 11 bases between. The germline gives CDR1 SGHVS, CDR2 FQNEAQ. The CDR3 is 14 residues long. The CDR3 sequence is CASSPYLTSYEQYF. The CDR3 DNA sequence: TGTGCCAGCAGCCCTTACCTTACCTCCTACGAGCAGTACTTC.

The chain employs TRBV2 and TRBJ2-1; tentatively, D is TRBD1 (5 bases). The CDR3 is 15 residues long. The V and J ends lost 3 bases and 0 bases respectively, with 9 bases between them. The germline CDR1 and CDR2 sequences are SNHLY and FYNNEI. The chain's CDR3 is CASSEGLSSYNEQFF. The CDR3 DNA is TGTGCCAGCAGTGAGGGGCTGAGCTCCTACAATGAGCAGTTCTTC.

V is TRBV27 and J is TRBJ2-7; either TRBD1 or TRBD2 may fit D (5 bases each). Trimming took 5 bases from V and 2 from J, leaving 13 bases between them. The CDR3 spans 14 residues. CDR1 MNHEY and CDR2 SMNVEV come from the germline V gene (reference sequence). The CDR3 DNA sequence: TGTGCCAGCAGTGTCCGGGACGGACCCTACGAGCAGTACTTC. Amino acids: CASSVRDGPYEQYF.

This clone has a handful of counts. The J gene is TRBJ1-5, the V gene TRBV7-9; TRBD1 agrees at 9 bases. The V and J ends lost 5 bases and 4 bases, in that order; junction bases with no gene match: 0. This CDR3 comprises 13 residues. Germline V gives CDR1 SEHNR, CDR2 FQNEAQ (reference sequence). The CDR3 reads CASSGTGNQPQHF. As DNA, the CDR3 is TGTGCCAGCAGCGGGACAGGGAATCAGCCCCAGCATTTT.